Each of the 30 T cell receptor beta chains below was sequenced from the same sample in a study of vaccination and CD4 T cells after COVID-19. These receptors have no identified antigens. As to treatment: roughly 10-day PBMC culture with coronavirus spike peptide pools or control peptides (ViraFEST assay). An Oncomine TCR Beta short-read assay was used to sequence the DNA from cultured CD4+ T cells. One entry per CDR3 protein, called by TCRdb with MiXCR from the PCR reads. The table includes approximately 12,000 distinct CDR3 sequences, less than 70% detected once. The input for sequencing was CD4+ T cells from blood, cultured in vitro, taken before SARS-CoV-2 vaccination. The receptors originated from a human donor who had recovered from COVID-19.

The rearrangement uses TRBV6-5 and TRBJ1-5; D may be TRBD1 (5 bases). The germline V and J ends were trimmed by 0 bases and 2 bases, with 11 bases remaining between them. Looked up from germline, CDR1 is MNHEY and CDR2 is SVGAGI. This CDR3 has 16 residues. CDR3 residues: CASSYSTGPRNQPQHF. DNA for the CDR3: TGTGCCAGCAGTTACTCTACAGGACCTCGCAATCAGCCCCAGCATTTT.

This clonotype was counted a few times. The chain links TRBV20-1 to TRBJ1-1; D might be TRBD1 (6 bases). The germline V and J ends were trimmed by 5 bases and 2 bases, with 12 bases remaining between them. The CDR3 loop spans 13 amino acids. Germline V CDR1 and CDR2: DFQATT, SNEGSKA (reference sequence). The CDR3 coding sequence is TGCAGTGCTCGTGAGGGGGGTAACACTGAAGCTTTCTTT. This encodes CSAREGGNTEAFF.

The chain recombines TRBV6-2 or TRBV6-3 with TRBJ2-7; possibly TRBD2 for D (6 bases). Germline V CDR1 and CDR2: MNHEY, SVGEGT. V lost 6 bases to trimming and J lost 2 bases, with 14 bases between them. The CDR3 totals 14 residues. CDR3 DNA sequence: TGTGCCAGCAGATCCCCGGGACTTACCTACGAGCAGTACTTC. Protein product: CASRSPGLTYEQYF.

This chain joins TRBV20-1 and TRBJ2-3; D perhaps matches TRBD1 (5 bases). Germline V CDR1 and CDR2: DFQATT, SNEGSKA (reference sequence). The ends were cut back, 5 bases at V and 1 base at J, with 13 bases in the middle. The CDR3 spans 14 residues. The chain's CDR3 is CSAQTVSRTDTQYF. The CDR3 DNA sequence: TGCAGTGCTCAGACAGTTTCCCGCACAGATACGCAGTATTTT.

The table lists this clonotype with a few counts. This sequence joins TRBV20-1 and TRBJ1-3; unclear D gene. This CDR3 spans 13 amino acids. Germline V CDR1 and CDR2: DFQATT, SNEGSKA (reference sequence). Trimming shortened V by 3 bases and J by 9 bases, and 15 bases separated the two germline ends. This CDR3 is CSASPSSWGTIYF. The CDR3 bases are TGCAGTGCTAGCCCATCAAGTTGGGGCACCATATATTTT.

The chain uses TRBV2 and TRBJ2-2, with D uncertain. V was clipped by 4 bases and J by 7 bases, with 10 bases between them. Looked up from germline, CDR1 is SNHLY and CDR2 is FYNNEI. The CDR3 is 13 residues long. The CDR3 bases are TGTGCCAGCAGTGTCAGGTCAGACGGGGAGCTGTTTTTT. Its translation: CASSVRSDGELFF.

This chain links TRBV19 with TRBJ2-3, with 11 bases that match TRBD2. In germline, CDR1 is LNHDA, CDR2 SQIVND (reference sequence). Trimming cost V 8 bases and J 0 bases; bases outside gene matches: 1. This CDR3 has 14 residues. The CDR3 region has the DNA TGTGCCAGTGGGACTAGCGGTAGCACAGATACGCAGTATTTT. Its translation is CASGTSGSTDTQYF.

In its sample, this clonotype ranks as medium-sized. The V call is TRBV5-1, the J call TRBJ2-2; D not certain. In germline, CDR1 is SGHRS, CDR2 YFSETQ. The CDR3 extends over 11 amino acids. V was pared by 0 bases and J by 10 bases, with 4 bases between. Written as DNA, the CDR3 is TGCGCCAGCAGCTTGGCCGAGGAGCTGTTTTTT. As protein: CASSLAEELFF.

The genes are TRBV7-9 and TRBJ1-2, with D possibly being TRBD1 (5 bases). The CDR3 consists of 13 residues. Trimming cost V 3 bases and J 4 bases, with 9 bases left between them. Germline assignment: CDR1 SEHNR and CDR2 FQNEAQ (reference sequence). CDR3 coding DNA: TGTGCCAGCAGCTTGACAGCCAGCTATGGCTACACCTTC. Translated: CASSLTASYGYTF.

V usage is TRBV6-2 or TRBV6-3 and J usage is TRBJ2-7; 11 nucleotides agree with TRBD2. V lost 8 bases to trimming and J lost 3 bases; unmatched junction nucleotides: 6. Germline-derived CDR1 and CDR2 are MNHEY and SVGEGT. This CDR3 contains 14 residues. CDR3 in amino acids: CASARLAGGYEQYF. The DNA of the CDR3 is TGTGCCAGCGCGAGGCTAGCGGGAGGCTACGAGCAGTACTTC.

This chain links TRBV15 with TRBJ2-2; no definite D call. Trimming took off 0 bases at V and 4 bases at J, with 9 bases between the two ends. Germline CDR1 reads LNHNV; CDR2 reads YYDKDF (reference sequence). This CDR3 is 15 amino acids long. The CDR3 spells CATSRDDKFTGELFF. CDR3 nucleotides: TGTGCCACCAGCAGAGATGACAAGTTCACCGGGGAGCTGTTTTTT.

The V call is TRBV6-5, the J call TRBJ2-2; 9 bases map to TRBD2. The CDR3 runs to 17 residues. V gave up 2 bases and J gave up 4 bases; unmatched junction bases: 8. CDR1 and CDR2 (germline): MNHEY, SVGAGI. The CDR3 bases are TGTGCCAGCAGTTACGCCCTAACTAGCGGGCGCACCGGGGAGCTGTTTTTT. This codes for CASSYALTSGRTGELFF.

The chain carries TRBV5-1 and TRBJ2-3; D unclear. The length of the CDR3 is 15 residues. V shed 0 bases and J shed 0 bases, with 8 bases lying between them. Germline V CDR1 and CDR2: SGHRS, YFSETQ. The CDR3 protein is CASSLDNGSTDTQYF. CDR3 nucleotides: TGCGCCAGCAGCTTGGACAACGGGAGCACAGATACGCAGTATTTT.

This chain links TRBV7-8 with TRBJ1-6; the D is unclear. The length of the CDR3 is 12 residues. Germline CDR1 reads SGHVS; CDR2 reads FQNEAQ. Trimming left V 2 bases short and J 10 bases short, with 6 bases between. CDR3: CASSLSGSPLHF. The CDR3 DNA follows: TGTGCCAGCAGCTTAAGCGGCTCACCCCTCCACTTT.

A few counts support this clonotype. V is TRBV6-1 and J is TRBJ1-5, with D hard to call. Germline V gene sequence: CDR1 MNHNS, CDR2 SASEGT. This CDR3 is built from 13 residues. Trimming stripped 8 bases from V and 0 bases from J, with 8 bases between. Here the CDR3 reads CASLGHSNQPQHF. The CDR3 coding sequence is TGTGCCAGCCTGGGCCATAGCAATCAGCCCCAGCATTTT.

The chain links TRBV20-1 to TRBJ1-5; D might be TRBD1 (6 bases). The germline V gene encodes CDR1 DFQATT and CDR2 SNEGSKA (reference sequence). V lost 0 bases and J lost 7, with 10 bases in between. The CDR3 extends over 13 amino acids. CDR3 DNA sequence: TGCAGTGCTAGAGATGGGGGGGGCCAGCCCCAGCATTTT. Translated, it gives CSARDGGGQPQHF.

This clonotype is deemed large (0.1 to 1%). J is TRBJ2-7 and V is TRBV6-5, with TRBD2 matching over 10 bases. CDR3 length: 14 residues. V trimming: 4 bases; J trimming: 1 base; junction bases outside the gene matches: 1. Germline V lookup: CDR1 MNHEY, CDR2 SVGAGI. CDR3 sequence reads: CASSLTSGSYEQYF. Here the CDR3 DNA reads TGTGCCAGCAGTTTGACTAGCGGGTCCTACGAGCAGTACTTC.

This rearrangement joins TRBV12-3 or TRBV12-4 to TRBJ1-5; D unclear. The CDR3 runs to 14 residues. Trimming took 6 bases from V and 4 from J, leaving 13 bases between them. The CDR3 sequence: CASRGPTINQPQHF. The CDR3 DNA reads as TGTGCCAGCAGAGGACCGACTATTAATCAGCCCCAGCATTTT.

This chain uses TRBV6-2 or TRBV6-3 with TRBJ2-7; 12 positions agree with TRBD2. Germline V CDR1 and CDR2: MNHEY, SVGEGT. The CDR3 contains 16 residues. V was clipped by 5 bases and J by 5 bases; unmatched bases: 10. This chain's CDR3 is CASSRGTSGRSDEQYF. CDR3 DNA sequence: TGTGCCAGCAGTCGGGGCACTAGCGGGAGGTCGGACGAGCAGTACTTC.

The chain is built from TRBV20-1 and TRBJ2-5; D gene unclear. The CDR3 has 13 amino acids. Trimming removed 7 bases from V and 2 bases from J, with 14 bases in between. Germline V gene data show CDR1 as DFQATT and CDR2 as SNEGSKA (reference sequence). The chain's CDR3 is CSGLNQIQETQYF. For the CDR3, the DNA is TGCAGTGGACTGAACCAAATACAAGAGACCCAGTACTTC.

The rearrangement joins TRBV10-3 to TRBJ2-3, with 8 bases aligning to TRBD1. The CDR3 is 16 residues long. V shed 1 base, J shed 4 bases, and the junction held 7 bases outside the gene matches. Germline V gene lookup returns CDR1 ENHRY and CDR2 SYGVKD. Here the CDR3 DNA reads TGTGCCATCAGTGAGTATCGGACAGGGAATTCAGATACGCAGTATTTT. Translation gives CAISEYRTGNSDTQYF.

This chain links TRBV10-3 with TRBJ1-2, with 8 bases aligning to TRBD1. Germline loops: CDR1 ENHRY, CDR2 SYGVKD. The CDR3 has 14 residues. The trim removed 10 bases at V and 5 bases at J, leaving 12 bases unmatched. The chain's CDR3 is CASGGQGISYGYTF. The CDR3 nucleotides read TGTGCCAGCGGAGGACAGGGAATAAGTTATGGCTACACCTTC.

This rearrangement joins TRBV20-1 to TRBJ2-1; TRBD1 matches 10 bases. The germline V gene has CDR1 DFQATT and CDR2 SNEGSKA (reference sequence). The trim removed 3 bases at V and 4 bases at J, leaving 3 bases unmatched. The CDR3 has 14 amino acids. In DNA form, the CDR3 reads TGCAGTGCTAGCGGGACAGGGGTTTACAATGAGCAGTTCTTC. This translates into CSASGTGVYNEQFF.

The J gene is TRBJ1-1, the V gene TRBV28; the D gene is possibly TRBD1 (5 bases). CDR1 and CDR2 (germline): MDHEN, SYDVKM. CDR3 length: 16 residues. The V gene lost 7 bases and the J gene lost 4 bases, with 22 bases spanning the gap. CDR3 loop: CASTLSLGRGGTEAFF. The CDR3 DNA follows: TGTGCCAGCACCCTAAGTTTAGGTCGGGGGGGCACTGAAGCTTTCTTT.

The V and J genes are TRBV7-2 and TRBJ2-1; 7 positions match TRBD2. Germline V gene lookup returns CDR1 SGHTA and CDR2 FQGNSA. The J segment lost 12 bases and the V segment lost 5 bases, leaving 13 bases of the junction unmatched. The CDR3 spans 14 residues. CDR3 bases: TGTGCCAGCAGCCCGCGCATAGGACTAGAAGGGCAGTTCTTC. Translated: CASSPRIGLEGQFF.

The J gene is TRBJ1-5, the V gene TRBV28; D is unresolved. Trimming removed 7 bases from V and 9 bases from J, with 19 bases in between. CDR3 length: 14 amino acids. CDR1 MDHEN and CDR2 SYDVKM come from the germline V gene. CDR3 amino acids: CASTGGGHNGPQHF. The CDR3 DNA reads as TGTGCCAGCACGGGCGGAGGGCACAATGGGCCCCAGCATTTT.

This sequence joins TRBV21-1 and TRBJ2-7; the table assigns TRBD1, which was not confirmed against the DNA. TRBV21-1 is annotated as a pseudogene. This CDR3 contains 13 residues. The chain's CDR3 is CASRLGQGDEQYF. The CDR3 coding sequence is TGTGCCAGCCGCCTCGGACAGGGAGACGAGCAGTACTTC.

The chain has TRBV20-1 and TRBJ2-5; 16 nucleotides match TRBD2. Unmatched junction bases numbered 6, after V lost 6 bases and J lost 2 bases. This CDR3 has 16 amino acids. CDR1 and CDR2 (germline): DFQATT, SNEGSKA (reference sequence). The CDR3 coding sequence is TGCAGTGCCGGGACTAGCGGGAGGGGTGGGCAAGAGACCCAGTACTTC. This encodes CSAGTSGRGGQETQYF.

There are a few counts of this clonotype. V is TRBV6-1 and J is TRBJ2-1; 11 nucleotides agree with TRBD2. Germline V gene lookup returns CDR1 MNHNS and CDR2 SASEGT. The CDR3 is 15 residues long. J lost 15 bases, V lost 2 bases, and 12 bases had no gene match. DNA of the CDR3: TGTGCCAGCAGTGAAATGCGAACTAGCGGGAGCCGGCGGTTCTTC. This sequence encodes CASSEMRTSGSRRFF.

In its sample, this clonotype was seen a few times. V gene TRBV28 combines with J gene TRBJ1-5; D possibly corresponds to TRBD1 (5 bases). Trimming took off 2 bases at V and 3 bases at J, with 11 bases between the two ends. This CDR3 has 15 amino acids. Germline-derived CDR1 and CDR2 are MDHEN and SYDVKM. DNA of the CDR3: TGTGCCAGCAGTTTAAGCCAGGGAGTCAATCAGCCCCAGCATTTT. Protein: CASSLSQGVNQPQHF.